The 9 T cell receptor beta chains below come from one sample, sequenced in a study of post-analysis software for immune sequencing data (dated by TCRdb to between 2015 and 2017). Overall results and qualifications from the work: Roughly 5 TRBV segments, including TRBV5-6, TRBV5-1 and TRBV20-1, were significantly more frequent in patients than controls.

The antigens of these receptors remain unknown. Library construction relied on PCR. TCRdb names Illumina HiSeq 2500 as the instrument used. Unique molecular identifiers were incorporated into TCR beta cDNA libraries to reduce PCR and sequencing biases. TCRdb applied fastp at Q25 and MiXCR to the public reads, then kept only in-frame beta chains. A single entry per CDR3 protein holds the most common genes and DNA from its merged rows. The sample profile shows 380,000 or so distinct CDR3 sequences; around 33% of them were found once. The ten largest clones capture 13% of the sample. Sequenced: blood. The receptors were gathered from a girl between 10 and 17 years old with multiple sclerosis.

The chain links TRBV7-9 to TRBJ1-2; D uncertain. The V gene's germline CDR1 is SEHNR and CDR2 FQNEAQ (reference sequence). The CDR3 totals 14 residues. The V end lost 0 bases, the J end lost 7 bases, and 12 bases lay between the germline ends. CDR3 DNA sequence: TGTGCCAGCAGCTTAGCAGCAGTCGCTTGTGGCTACACCTTC. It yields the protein CASSLAAVACGYTF.

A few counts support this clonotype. CDR3 residues: CASYARDFHNEQFF. CDR3 sequence (DNA): TGTGCCAGTTATGCCCGGGACTTTCACAATGAGCAGTTCTTC. This sequence joins TRBV6-5 and TRBJ2-1, with D possibly matching TRBD2 (6 bases). This CDR3 region has 14 residues. Germline lookup yields CDR1 MNHEY and CDR2 SVGAGI. Trimming stripped 9 bases from V and 5 bases from J, with 17 bases between.

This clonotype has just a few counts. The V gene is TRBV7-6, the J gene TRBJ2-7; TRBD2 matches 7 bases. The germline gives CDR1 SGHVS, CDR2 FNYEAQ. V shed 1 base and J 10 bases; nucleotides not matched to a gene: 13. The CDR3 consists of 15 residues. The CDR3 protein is CASSLEVAGLPTQYF. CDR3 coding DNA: TGTGCCAGCAGCTTAGAGGTAGCGGGCCTCCCTACCCAGTACTTC.

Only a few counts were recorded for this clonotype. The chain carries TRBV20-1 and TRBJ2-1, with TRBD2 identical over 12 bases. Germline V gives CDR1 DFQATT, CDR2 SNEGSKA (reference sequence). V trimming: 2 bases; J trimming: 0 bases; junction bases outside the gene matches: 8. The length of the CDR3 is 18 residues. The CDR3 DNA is TGCAGTGCTAGAAATCGACTAGCGGGGGCCAGCTCCTACAATGAGCAGTTCTTC. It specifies CSARNRLAGASSYNEQFF.

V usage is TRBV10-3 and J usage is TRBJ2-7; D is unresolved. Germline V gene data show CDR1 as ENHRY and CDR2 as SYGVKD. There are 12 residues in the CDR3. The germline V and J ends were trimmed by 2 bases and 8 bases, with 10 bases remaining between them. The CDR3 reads CAISEMFRKQYF. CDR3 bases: TGTGCCATCAGTGAGATGTTCCGCAAGCAGTACTTC.

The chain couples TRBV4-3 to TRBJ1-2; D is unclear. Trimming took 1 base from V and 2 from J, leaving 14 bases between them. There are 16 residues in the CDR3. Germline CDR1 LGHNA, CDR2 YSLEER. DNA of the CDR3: TGCGCCAGCAGCCAAGTAGGCCGGATTTACAACTATGGCTACACCTTC. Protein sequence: CASSQVGRIYNYGYTF.

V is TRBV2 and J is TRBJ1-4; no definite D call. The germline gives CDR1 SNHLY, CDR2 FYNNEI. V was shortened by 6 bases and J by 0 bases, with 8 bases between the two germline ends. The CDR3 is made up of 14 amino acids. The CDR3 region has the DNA TGTGCCAGCAGCTCCATTGCAACTAATGAAAAACTGTTTTTT. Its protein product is CASSSIATNEKLFF. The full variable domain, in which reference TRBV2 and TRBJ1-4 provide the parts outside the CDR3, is EPEVTQTPSHQVTQMGQEVILRCVPISNHLYFYWYRQILGQKVEFLVSFYNNEISEKSEIFDDQFSVERPDGSNFTLKIRSTKLEDSAMYFCASSSIATNEKLFFGSGTQLSVL.

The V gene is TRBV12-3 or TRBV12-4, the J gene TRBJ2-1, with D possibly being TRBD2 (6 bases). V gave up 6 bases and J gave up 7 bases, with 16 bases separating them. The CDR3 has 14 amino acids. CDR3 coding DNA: TGTGCCAGCAGGACCGGGACTGCATTAAATGAGCAGTTCTTC. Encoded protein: CASRTGTALNEQFF.

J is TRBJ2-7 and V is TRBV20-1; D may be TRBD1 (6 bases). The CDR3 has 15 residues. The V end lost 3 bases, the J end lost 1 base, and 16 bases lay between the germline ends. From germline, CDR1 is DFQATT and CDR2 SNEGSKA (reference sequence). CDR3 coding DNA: TGCAGTGCTAGGGAGGAACAGGGCTATTCCTACGAGCAGTACTTC. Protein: CSAREEQGYSYEQYF.